This T cell receptor beta chain was identified in a study of T cells in Graves' hyperthyroidism and ophthalmopathy. Looking at the study overall: Peripheral blood collection took place at initial diagnosis, before any treatment.

Many counts were recorded for this clonotype. Its target is not known. The CDR3 runs to 18 residues. Germline V gene data show CDR1 as SGHAT and CDR2 as FQNNGV. Trimming took 0 bases from V and 6 from J, leaving 21 bases between them. RNA transcripts were the template for amplifying TCR beta CDR3 regions. With the HTBI primer set, the TCR CDR3 went through a first round of RT-PCR. TCRdb re-called the multiplex PCR reads through MiXCR, storing one row per CDR3 protein. The sample records about 160,000 distinct CDR3 sequences, less than 10% being singletons. Diagnoses were established using clinical symptoms, serum thyroxine and TRAb, thyroid ultrasound and orbital computed tomography. Whole-study results and caveats: The blood repertoire included most of the expanded thyroid clonotypes above 0.001. Patients with ophthalmopathy were separated from those with stable hyperthyroidism by a 13 V-J model.

The sequence came from a woman aged 18-29 years with Graves' hyperthyroidism that later progressed to Graves' ophthalmopathy. The chain links TRBV11-2 to TRBJ2-4; possible D gene TRBD1, 5 bases. The material sequenced was blood. The DNA of the CDR3 is TGTGCCAGCAGCTTAGATAGGGTTGCAGGGAATTTAAGAAACATTCAGTACTTC. It specifies CASSLDRVAGNLRNIQYF.